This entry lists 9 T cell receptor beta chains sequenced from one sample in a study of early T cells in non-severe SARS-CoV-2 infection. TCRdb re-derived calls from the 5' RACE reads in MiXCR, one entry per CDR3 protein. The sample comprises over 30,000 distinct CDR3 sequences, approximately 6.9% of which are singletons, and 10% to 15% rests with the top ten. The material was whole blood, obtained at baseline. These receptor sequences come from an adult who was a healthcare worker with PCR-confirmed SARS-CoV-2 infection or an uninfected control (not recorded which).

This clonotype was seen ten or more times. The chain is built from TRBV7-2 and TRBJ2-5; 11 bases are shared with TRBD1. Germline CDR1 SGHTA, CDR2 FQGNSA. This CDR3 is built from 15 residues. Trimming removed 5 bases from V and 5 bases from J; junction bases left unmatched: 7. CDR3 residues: CASSPRTGGGETQYF. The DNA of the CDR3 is TGTGCCAGCAGCCCTCGGACAGGGGGCGGCGAGACCCAGTACTTC.

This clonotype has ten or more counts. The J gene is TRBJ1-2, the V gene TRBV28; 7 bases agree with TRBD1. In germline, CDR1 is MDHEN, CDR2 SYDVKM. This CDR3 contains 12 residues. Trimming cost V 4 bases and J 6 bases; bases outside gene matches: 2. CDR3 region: CASSSQGDGYTF. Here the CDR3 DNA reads TGTGCCAGCAGTTCTCAGGGGGATGGCTACACCTTC.

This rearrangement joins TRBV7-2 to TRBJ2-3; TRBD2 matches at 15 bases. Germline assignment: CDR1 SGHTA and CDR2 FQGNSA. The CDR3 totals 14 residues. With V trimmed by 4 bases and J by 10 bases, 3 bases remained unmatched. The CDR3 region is CASSSGLAGGAQYF. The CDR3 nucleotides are TGTGCCAGCAGCTCGGGACTAGCGGGAGGTGCGCAGTATTTT.

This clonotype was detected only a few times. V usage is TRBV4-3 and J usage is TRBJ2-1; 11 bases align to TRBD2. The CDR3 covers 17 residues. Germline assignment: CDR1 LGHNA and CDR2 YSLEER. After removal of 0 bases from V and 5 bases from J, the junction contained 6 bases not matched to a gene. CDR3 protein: CASSQEASTSGNNEQFF. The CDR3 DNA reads TGCGCCAGCAGCCAAGAAGCGTCGACTAGCGGGAACAATGAGCAGTTCTTC.

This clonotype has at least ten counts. Written as DNA, the CDR3 is TGTGCCAGCAGTGAACTAGCGGGAGGGTCCTACAATGAGCAGTTCTTC. It encodes CASSELAGGSYNEQFF. The rearrangement uses TRBV6-1 and TRBJ2-1, with TRBD2 matching over 12 bases. V dropped 2 bases and J dropped 1; count of bases not matched to a gene: 0. Germline CDR1 MNHNS, CDR2 SASEGT. CDR3 size: 16 residues.

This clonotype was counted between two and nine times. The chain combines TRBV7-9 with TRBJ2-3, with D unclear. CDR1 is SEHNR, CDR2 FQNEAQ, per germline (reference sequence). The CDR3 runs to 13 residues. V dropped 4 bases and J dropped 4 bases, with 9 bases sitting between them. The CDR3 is CASSSKGPDTQYF. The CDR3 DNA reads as TGTGCCAGCAGCTCTAAAGGGCCAGATACGCAGTATTTT.

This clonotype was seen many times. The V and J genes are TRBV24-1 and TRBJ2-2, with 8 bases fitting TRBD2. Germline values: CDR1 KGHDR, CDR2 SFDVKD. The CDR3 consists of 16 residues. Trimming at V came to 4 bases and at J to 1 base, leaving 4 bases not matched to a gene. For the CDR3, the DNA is TGTGCCACCAGTGACTATACTAGCGGGAACACCGGGGAGCTGTTTTTT. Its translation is CATSDYTSGNTGELFF.

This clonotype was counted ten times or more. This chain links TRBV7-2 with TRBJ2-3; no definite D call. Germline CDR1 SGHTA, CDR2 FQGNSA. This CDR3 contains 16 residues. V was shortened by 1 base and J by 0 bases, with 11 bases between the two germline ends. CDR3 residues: CASSLGGSASTDTQYF. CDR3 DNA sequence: TGTGCCAGCAGCTTAGGGGGAAGCGCTAGCACAGATACGCAGTATTTT.

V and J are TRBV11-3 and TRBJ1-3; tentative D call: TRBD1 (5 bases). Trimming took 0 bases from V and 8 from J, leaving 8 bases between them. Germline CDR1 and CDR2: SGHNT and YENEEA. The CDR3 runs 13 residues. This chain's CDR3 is CASSLDPGDTIYF. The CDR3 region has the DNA TGTGCCAGCAGCTTAGATCCGGGGGACACCATATATTTT.